The text below deals with one T cell receptor (beta chain). The antigen it recognizes is unknown. Base qualities are not recorded, but no much larger clone differs from it by a single base. From the cysteine up to the phenylalanine, the CDR3 has a length of 13 residues. This entry keeps only the CDR3 DNA: 39 bases, framed from base 1. Trimming at the junction amounts to 4 bases on V and 8 bases on J, and the germline ends lie 9 bases apart. In the germline V gene (reference sequence), CDR1 corresponds to SEHNR and CDR2 to FQNEAQ. This entry is derived from a study of blood T cell repertoires in COVID-19 (dated by TCRdb to the early 2020s). Looking at the study overall: The collaborator samples originated in the United States, Italy and Spain and spanned the acute and convalescent phases of COVID-19. The material from the prospective study consisted of cDNA or gDNA derived from T cells, B-cell-depleted T cells, or PBMCs. The dataset comprised deeply sampled blood TCRbeta repertoires from subjects exposed to, actively infected with, or recovered from COVID-19. The repertoires were made available in a free public database intended to serve as a resource for research on the immune response to SARS-CoV-2. The samples were drawn from the first 160 participants of the ongoing ImmuneRACE study and from 1,254 subjects provided by 6 global collaborators. A de-identified subject ID, COVID-19 status, age in years and sex were almost always included in the sample metadata. Where available, HLA class I and class II types were taken from metadata supplied by the sample provider and were not determined by assay-based typing.

TCRbeta CDR3 regions were amplified from genomic DNA by means of the immunoSEQ Assay, a bias-controlled multiplex PCR. Under the source paper's analysis protocol: The number of nucleated cells in each sample was estimated by amplification of reference gene primers within the assay. Sequence reads were collapsed and filtered to measure the absolute abundance of every unique TCRbeta CDR3 rearrangement. For each sample, productive Simpson clonality was calculated as the square root of Simpson's diversity index across productive rearrangements. This immuneACCESS table, as held by TCRdb, lists in-frame sequences with V and J called but not all clones. Of the missing ones, under half trace to an unresolved V gene in checked studies; the others have no known cause. D and trimming come from the DNA, and the V and J calls and clone size come from that table. The sample table shows around 300,000 clones, and around nine tenths are seen once. Less than 1% of the sample is in the top ten clones.

Points the paper makes about the study in general: The amount of clinical and demographic metadata varied by source and participant and was provided uncurated.

A second Seattle source provided samples from volunteer blood donors who had recovered from COVID-19. Collaborating institutions collected whole blood in K2EDTA tubes following their own protocols. For TCRbeta analysis, collaborator samples were shipped as frozen whole blood, as isolated PBMCs, or as DNA extracted from either sample type. The chain couples TRBV7-9 to TRBJ1-6, with a tentative D gene TRBD1 over 6 matching bases. The sample consisted of peripheral blood. The source is a woman in her thirties or forties who had recovered from COVID-19. The sequenced DNA: TGTGCCAGCAGCTCACCAGGGGATTCACCCCTCCACTTT. This codes for CASSSPGDSPLHF.